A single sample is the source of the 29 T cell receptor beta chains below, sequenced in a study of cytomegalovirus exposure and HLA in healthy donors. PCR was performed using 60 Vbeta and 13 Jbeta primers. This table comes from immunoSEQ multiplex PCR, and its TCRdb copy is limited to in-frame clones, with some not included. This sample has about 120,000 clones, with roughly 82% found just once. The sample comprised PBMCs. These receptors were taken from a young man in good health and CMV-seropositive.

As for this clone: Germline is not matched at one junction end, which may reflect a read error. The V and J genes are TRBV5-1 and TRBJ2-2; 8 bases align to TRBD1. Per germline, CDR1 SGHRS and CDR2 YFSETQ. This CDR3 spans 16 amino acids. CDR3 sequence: CASILDRVENTGELFF. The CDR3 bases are TGCGCCAGCATCTTGGACAGGGTGGAAAACACCGGGGAGCTGTTTTTT.

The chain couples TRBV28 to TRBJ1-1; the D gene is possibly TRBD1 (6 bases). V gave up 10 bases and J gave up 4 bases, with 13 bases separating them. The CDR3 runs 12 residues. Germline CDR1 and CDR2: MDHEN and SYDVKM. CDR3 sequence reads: CAIQTGLTEAFF. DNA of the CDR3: TGTGCCATCCAGACAGGACTCACTGAAGCTTTCTTT.

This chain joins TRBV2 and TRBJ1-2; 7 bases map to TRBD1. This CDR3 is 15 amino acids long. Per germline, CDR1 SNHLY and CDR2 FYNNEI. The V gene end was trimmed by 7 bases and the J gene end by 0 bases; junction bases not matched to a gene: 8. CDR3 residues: CASTRDSQANYGYTF. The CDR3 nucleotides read TGTGCCAGCACCCGGGACAGCCAAGCTAACTATGGCTACACCTTC.

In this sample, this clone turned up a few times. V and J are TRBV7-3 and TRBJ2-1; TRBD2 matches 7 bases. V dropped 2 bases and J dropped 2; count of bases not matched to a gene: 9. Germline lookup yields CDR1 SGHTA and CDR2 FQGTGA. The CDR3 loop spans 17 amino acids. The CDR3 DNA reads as TGTGCCAGCAGCTTATTAGGGCTAGCGGAACCCTACAATGAGCAGTTCTTC. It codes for CASSLLGLAEPYNEQFF. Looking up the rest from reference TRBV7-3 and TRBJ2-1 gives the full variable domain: GAGVSQTPSNKVTEKGKYVELRCDPISGHTALYWYRQSLGQGPEFLIYFQGTGAADDSGLPNDRFFAVRPEGSVSTLKIQRTERGDSAVYLCASSLLGLAEPYNEQFFGPGTRLTVL.

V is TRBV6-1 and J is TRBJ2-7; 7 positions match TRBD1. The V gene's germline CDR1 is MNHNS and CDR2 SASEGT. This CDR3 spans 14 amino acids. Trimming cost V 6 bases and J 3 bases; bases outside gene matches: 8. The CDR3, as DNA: TGTGCCAGCAGGACAGGGATTAGTGGCTACGAGCAGTACTTC. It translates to CASRTGISGYEQYF.

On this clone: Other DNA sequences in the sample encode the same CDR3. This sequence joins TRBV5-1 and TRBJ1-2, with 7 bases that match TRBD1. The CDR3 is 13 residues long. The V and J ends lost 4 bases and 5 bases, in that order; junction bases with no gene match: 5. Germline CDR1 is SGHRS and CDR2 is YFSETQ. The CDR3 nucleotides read TGCGCCAGCAGCCCTCGACAGGGATATGGCTACACCTTC. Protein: CASSPRQGYGYTF.

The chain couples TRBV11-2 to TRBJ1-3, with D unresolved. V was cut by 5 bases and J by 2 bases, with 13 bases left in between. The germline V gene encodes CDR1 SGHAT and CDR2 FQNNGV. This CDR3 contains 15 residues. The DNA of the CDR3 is TGTGCCAGCAGCCCGGGAAGTCTTACTGGAAACACCATATATTTT. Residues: CASSPGSLTGNTIYF.

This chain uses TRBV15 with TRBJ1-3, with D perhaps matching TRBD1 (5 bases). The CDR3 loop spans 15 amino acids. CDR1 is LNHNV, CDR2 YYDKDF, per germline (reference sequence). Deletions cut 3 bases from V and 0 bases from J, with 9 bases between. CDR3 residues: CATSRRQFSGNTIYF. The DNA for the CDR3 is TGTGCCACCAGCAGGAGACAGTTCTCTGGAAACACCATATATTTT. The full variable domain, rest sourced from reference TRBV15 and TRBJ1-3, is DAMVIQNPRYQVTQFGKPVTLSCSQTLNHNVMYWYQQKSSQAPKLLFHYYDKDFNNEADTPDNFQSRRPNTSFCFLDIRSPGLGDTAMYLCATSRRQFSGNTIYFGEGSWLTVV.

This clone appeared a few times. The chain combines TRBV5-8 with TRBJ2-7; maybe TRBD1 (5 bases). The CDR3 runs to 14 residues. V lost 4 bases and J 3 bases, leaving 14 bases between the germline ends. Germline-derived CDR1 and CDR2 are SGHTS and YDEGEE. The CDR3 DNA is TGTGCCAGCAGCAGTAGGACAAGGGACTACGAGCAGTACTTC. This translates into CASSSRTRDYEQYF.

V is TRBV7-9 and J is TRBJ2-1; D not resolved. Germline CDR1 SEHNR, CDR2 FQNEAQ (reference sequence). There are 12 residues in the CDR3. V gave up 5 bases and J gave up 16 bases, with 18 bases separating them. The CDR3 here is CASSLDNSIDFF. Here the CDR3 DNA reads TGTGCCAGCAGCCTCGACAATTCCATCGATTTCTTC.

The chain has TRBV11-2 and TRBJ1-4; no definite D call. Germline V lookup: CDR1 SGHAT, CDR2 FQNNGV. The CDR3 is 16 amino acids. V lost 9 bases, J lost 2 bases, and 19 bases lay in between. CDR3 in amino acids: CASCPIRHLTNEKLFF. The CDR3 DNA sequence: TGTGCCAGTTGCCCCATCAGGCACCTCACTAATGAAAAACTGTTTTTT.

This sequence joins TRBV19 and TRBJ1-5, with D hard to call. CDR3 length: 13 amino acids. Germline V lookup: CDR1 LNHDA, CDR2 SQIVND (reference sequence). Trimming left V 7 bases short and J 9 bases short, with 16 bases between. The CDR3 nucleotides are TGTGCCAGTACTAACAGTATTTACGGGCCCCAGCATTTT. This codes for CASTNSIYGPQHF.

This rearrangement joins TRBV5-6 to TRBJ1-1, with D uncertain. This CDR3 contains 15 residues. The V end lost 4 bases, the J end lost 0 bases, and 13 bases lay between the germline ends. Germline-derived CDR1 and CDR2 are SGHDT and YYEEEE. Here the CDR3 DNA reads TGTGCCAGCAGCGCCGAGACAAGAATGAACACTGAAGCTTTCTTT. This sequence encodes CASSAETRMNTEAFF.

CDR3 DNA: TGTGCCTGGAGTCGAATACACGCAACTAATGAAAAACTGTTTTTT. This translates into CAWSRIHATNEKLFF. The chain joins TRBV30 to TRBJ1-4; D is ambiguous. CDR1 and CDR2 from the germline V gene are GTSNPN and SVGIG (reference sequence). Trimming removed 2 bases from V and 0 bases from J, with 10 bases in between. The CDR3 is 15 residues long.

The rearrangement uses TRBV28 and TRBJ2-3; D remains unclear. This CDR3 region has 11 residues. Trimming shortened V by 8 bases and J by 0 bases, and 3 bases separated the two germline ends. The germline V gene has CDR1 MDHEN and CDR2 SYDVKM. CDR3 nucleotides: TGTGCCAGCGGCAGCACAGATACGCAGTATTTT. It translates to CASGSTDTQYF.

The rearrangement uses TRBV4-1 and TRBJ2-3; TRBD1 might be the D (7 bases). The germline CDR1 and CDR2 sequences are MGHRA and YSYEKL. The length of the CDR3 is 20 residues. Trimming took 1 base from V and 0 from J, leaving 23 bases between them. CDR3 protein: CASSQVRGTDKVSSTDTQYF. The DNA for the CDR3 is TGCGCCAGCAGCCAAGTCCGGGGGACAGATAAAGTCTCTAGCACAGATACGCAGTATTTT.

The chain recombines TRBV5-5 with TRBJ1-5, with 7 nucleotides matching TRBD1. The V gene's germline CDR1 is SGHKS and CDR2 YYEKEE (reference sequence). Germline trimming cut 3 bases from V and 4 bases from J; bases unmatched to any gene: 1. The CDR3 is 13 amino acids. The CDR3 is CASSWGQNQPQHF. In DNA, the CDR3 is TGTGCCAGCAGCTGGGGACAGAATCAGCCCCAGCATTTT.

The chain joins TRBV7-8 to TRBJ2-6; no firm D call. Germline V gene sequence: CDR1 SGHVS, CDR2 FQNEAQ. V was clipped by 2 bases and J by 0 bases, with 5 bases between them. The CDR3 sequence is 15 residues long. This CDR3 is CASSLTSSGANVLTF. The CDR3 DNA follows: TGTGCCAGCAGCTTAACGAGCTCTGGGGCCAACGTCCTGACTTTC.

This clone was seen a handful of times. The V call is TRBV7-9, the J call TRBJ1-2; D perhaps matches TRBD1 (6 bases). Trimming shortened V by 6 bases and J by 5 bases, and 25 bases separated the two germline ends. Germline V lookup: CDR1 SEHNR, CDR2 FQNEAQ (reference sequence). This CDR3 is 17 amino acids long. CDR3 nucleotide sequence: TGTGCCAGCAGTCCATGGGCAGGGGAACCCACCTATTATGGCTACACCTTC. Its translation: CASSPWAGEPTYYGYTF.

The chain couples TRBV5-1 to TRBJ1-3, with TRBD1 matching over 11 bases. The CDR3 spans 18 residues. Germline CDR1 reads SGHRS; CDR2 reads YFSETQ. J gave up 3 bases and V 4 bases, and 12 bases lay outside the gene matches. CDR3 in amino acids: CASSPLPTGTGGGNTIYF. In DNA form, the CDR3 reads TGCGCCAGCAGCCCCCTCCCAACCGGGACAGGGGGTGGAAACACCATATATTTT.

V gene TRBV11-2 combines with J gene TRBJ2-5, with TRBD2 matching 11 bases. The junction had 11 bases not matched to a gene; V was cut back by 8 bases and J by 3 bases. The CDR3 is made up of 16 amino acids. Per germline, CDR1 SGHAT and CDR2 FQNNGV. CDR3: CASAPGLADFKETQYF. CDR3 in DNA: TGTGCCAGCGCCCCGGGACTAGCGGATTTTAAAGAGACCCAGTACTTC.

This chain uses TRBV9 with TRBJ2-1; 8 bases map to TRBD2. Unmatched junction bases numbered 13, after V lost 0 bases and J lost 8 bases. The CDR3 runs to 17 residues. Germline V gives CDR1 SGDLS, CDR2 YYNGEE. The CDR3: CASSVAISGTSLHEQFF. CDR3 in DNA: TGTGCCAGCAGCGTAGCAATATCCGGGACTAGTTTACATGAGCAGTTCTTC.

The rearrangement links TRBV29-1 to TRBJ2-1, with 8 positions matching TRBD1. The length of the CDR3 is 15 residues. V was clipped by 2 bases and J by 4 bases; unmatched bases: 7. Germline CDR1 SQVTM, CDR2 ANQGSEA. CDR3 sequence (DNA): TGCAGCGTTGAAAGCGGCAGGGGGCAATACAATGAGCAGTTCTTC. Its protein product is CSVESGRGQYNEQFF.

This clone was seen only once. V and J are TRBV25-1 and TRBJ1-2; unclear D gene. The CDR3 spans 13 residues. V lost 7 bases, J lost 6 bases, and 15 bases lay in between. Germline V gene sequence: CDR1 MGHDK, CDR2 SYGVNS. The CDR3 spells CASTIGEGHGYTF. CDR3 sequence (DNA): TGTGCCAGCACCATTGGGGAGGGTCATGGCTACACCTTC.

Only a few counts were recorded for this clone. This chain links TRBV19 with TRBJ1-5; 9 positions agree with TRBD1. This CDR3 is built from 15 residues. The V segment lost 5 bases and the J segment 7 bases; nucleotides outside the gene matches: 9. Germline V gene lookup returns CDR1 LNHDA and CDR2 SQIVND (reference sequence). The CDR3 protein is CASSGRRTGVQPQHF. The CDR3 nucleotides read TGTGCCAGTAGTGGACGGCGGACAGGGGTACAGCCCCAGCATTTT.

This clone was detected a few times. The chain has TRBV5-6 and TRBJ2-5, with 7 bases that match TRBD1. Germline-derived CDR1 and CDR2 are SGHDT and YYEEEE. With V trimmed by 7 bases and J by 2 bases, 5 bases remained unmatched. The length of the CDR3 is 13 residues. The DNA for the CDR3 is TGTGCCAGCCTCAGACAGGGACAAGAGACCCAGTACTTC. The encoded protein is CASLRQGQETQYF.

The CDR3: CASSVSGTGAYEQYF. The CDR3 DNA reads as TGTGCCAGCAGCGTCTCCGGGACTGGGGCCTACGAGCAGTACTTC. The chain recombines TRBV9 with TRBJ2-7; D perhaps matches TRBD2 (6 bases). V lost 2 bases and J 2 bases, leaving 14 bases between the germline ends. Germline V gene data show CDR1 as SGDLS and CDR2 as YYNGEE. The CDR3 covers 15 residues.

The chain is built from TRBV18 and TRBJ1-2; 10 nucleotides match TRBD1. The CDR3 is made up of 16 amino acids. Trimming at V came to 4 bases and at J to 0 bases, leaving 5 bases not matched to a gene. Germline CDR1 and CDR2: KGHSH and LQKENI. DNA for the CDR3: TGTGCCAGCTCACTATCGGACAGGGGGGCTAACTATGGCTACACCTTC. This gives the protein CASSLSDRGANYGYTF.

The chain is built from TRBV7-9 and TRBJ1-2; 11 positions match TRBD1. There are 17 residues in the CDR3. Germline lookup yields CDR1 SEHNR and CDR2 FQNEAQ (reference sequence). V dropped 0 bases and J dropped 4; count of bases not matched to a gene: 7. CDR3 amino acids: CASSLAGGQGGLYGYTF. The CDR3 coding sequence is TGTGCCAGCAGCTTAGCAGGGGGACAGGGGGGACTCTATGGCTACACCTTC.